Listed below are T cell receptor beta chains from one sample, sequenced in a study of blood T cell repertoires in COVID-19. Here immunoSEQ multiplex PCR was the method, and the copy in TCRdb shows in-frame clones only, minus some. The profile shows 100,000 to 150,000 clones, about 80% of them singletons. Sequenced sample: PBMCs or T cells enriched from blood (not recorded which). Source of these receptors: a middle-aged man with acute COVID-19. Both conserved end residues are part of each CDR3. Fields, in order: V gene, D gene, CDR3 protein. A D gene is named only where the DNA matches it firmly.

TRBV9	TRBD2	CASSVSGRAGGDTQYF
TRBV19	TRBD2	CASSIVGGGFNEQFF
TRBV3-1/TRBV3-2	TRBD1	CASSLQGVNTEAFF
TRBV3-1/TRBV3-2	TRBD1	CASSQDIPDRGLSGANVLTF
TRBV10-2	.	CASSESIQGLAFF
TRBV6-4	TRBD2	CASSGQLAGGETQYF
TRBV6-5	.	CASSGGIYGYTF
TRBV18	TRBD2	CASSPSTSGGSYNEQFF
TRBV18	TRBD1	CASSPPPRTGRDTQYF
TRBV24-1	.	CATSDYQGAPDGYTF
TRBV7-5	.	CARNSRGGETQYF
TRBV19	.	CASSHTVHYGYTF
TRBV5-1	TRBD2	CASSEEGLATGELFF
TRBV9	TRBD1	CASSVLPGGTTGELFF
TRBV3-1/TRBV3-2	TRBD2	CASSQGLAGNTGELFF
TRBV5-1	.	CASSLLGSGTIYEQYF
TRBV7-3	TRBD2	CASRPNHGGDEQFF
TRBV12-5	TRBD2	CASGPGTSGGDSYNEQFF
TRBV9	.	CASSVGGLNEQFF
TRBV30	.	CALGEGSGNTIYF
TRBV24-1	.	CATSPGGDTQYF
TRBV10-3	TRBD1	CAITPQGAFYEQYF
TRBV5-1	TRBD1	CASSHSGTGNTGELFF
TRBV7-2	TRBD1	CASSFGTGGQPQHF
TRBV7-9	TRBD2	CASSLTLAGGKETQYF
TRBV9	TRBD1	CASSVEDRAAFF
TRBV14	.	CASSQTGIPYEQYF
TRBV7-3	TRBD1	CASSLGTGQPNTGELFF
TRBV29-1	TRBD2	CSVAILTSGVTDTQYF
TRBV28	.	CASTSNYGYTF
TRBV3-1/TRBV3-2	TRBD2	CASSSSASGSYEQYF
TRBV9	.	CASGVAHEQYF
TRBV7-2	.	CASSLHTGELFF
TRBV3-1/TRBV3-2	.	CASSQGGGSPLHF
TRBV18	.	CASSPQPGGWTSNQPQHF
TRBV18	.	CASSPGVAAQDTQYF
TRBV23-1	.	CASSQLWGPLSYNEQFF
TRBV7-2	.	CASSSMYGGELFF
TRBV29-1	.	CSVDRDKLYGYTF
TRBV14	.	CASSRQQGRDTEAFF
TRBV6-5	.	CASSYGGAFTDTQYF
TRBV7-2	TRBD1	CASSLTGALGNTIYF
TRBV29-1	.	CSVSRSSYEQYF
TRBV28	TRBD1	CASSLRSAGTGPMNTEAFF
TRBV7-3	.	CASSLMAYRETQYF
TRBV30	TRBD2	CAWRSRGTDTQYF
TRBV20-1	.	CSASPDGNSNQPQHF
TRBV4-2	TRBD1	CASSGQGAGANVLTF
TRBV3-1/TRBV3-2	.	CASSQSVYGYTF
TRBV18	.	CASSEGRNTEAFF
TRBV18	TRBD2	CASSTGTSGGGYEQYF
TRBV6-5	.	CASRRWQGDQPQHF
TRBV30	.	CAWRPAGAGGNTIYF
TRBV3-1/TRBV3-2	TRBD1	CASSQDLSGGGYTF
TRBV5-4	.	CASSLIPGEKLFF
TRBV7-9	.	CASSPRSEKLFF
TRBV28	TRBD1	CASSSYRGIYEQYF
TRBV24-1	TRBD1	CATSDHRGRDGYTF
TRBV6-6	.	CASSQGNRDPGGSPLHF
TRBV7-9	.	CASSLGLSGNTIYF